The present T cell receptor beta chain was sequenced within a study of T cells in Graves' hyperthyroidism and ophthalmopathy. The overall study: Peripheral blood was collected at initial diagnosis, before any treatment. Study conclusions and caveats: Peripheral blood also featured most of the thyroid clonotypes expanded above 0.001. For ophthalmopathy, model prediction preceded onset by a median about 6 months.

Regions amplified from RNA transcripts were the TCR beta CDR3 regions. HTBI primers were used for first-round RT-PCR of the TCR CDR3. From the multiplex PCR reads, TCRdb called clonotypes with MiXCR, one entry per CDR3 protein. The table has a few hundred thousand distinct CDR3 sequences, under 25% seen once; the top ten hold about 49%. The CDR3 is 15 amino acids. After removal of 5 bases from V and 7 bases from J, the junction contained 11 bases not matched to a gene. In germline, CDR1 is SEHNR, CDR2 FQNEAQ (reference sequence). Diagnostic assessment was based on clinical symptoms, serum thyroxine and TRAb, thyroid ultrasound and orbital computed tomography. This clonotype turned up a few times. Its antigen remains unknown.

V usage is TRBV7-9 and J usage is TRBJ2-5; TRBD1 matches 9 bases. The sequence was obtained from a woman in her seventies with Graves' ophthalmopathy. Specimen: blood. The CDR3 sequence is CASSKPGTGLATQYF. The CDR3 nucleotides are TGTGCCAGCAGCAAACCCGGGACAGGGTTGGCGACCCAGTACTTC.